A selection of T cell receptor beta chains follows, all from one sample in a study of Graves' ophthalmopathy and Graves' hyperthyroidism. Each CDR3 protein gets one entry after TCRdb re-called the multiplex PCR reads with MiXCR. This repertoire shows about 740,000 distinct CDR3 sequences, approximately 40% found once; its top ten account for approximately 46%. The sequenced material came from peripheral blood. These TCRs come from an adult man with Graves' ophthalmopathy. Both conserved end residues are part of each CDR3. D genes are given only for firm matches. Clone sizes are given selectively: once, few, many, or a class where the clone is expanded.

j_call v_call d_call clone_size cdr3_nt cdr3_aa
TRBJ1-5 TRBV19 TRBD1 - TGTGCCAGTAGTGGGACAGGGGGCGAACAGCCCCAGCATTTT CASSGTGGEQPQHF
TRBJ1-6 TRBV9 TRBD1 many TGTGCCAGCAGCGATCGGGTCGGGACAGCCGAAACCCTCCACTTT CASSDRVGTAETLHF
TRBJ1-2 TRBV29-1 - once TGCAGCGTTGTGGGGGACGGCCATACCTTC CSVVGDGHTF
TRBJ1-1 TRBV29-1 - few TGCAGCGTTCCTAGGGGGGGGGGGGAAGCTTTCTTT CSVPRGGGEAFF
TRBJ1-6 TRBV7-3 - - TGTGCCAGCAGCTTAACCAGGGAGGATTCACCCCTCCACTTT CASSLTREDSPLHF
TRBJ2-7 TRBV7-2 - - TGTGCCAGCAGCGGGGCTAGTTTGGGGGAGCAGTACTTC CASSGASLGEQYF
TRBJ2-5 TRBV29-1 - many TGCAGCACCAGAGGGACTTCCAATCAAGAGACCCAGTACTTC CSTRGTSNQETQYF
TRBJ2-3 TRBV6-1 - - TGTGCCAGCAGTGTAACTACAGGGCCAGATACGCAGTATTTT CASSVTTGPDTQYF
TRBJ1-4 TRBV29-1 TRBD1 - TGCAGCGTCCGGGGACAGGGTCCAATTCTCGCTAATGAAAAACTGTTTTTT CSVRGQGPILANEKLFF
TRBJ2-5 TRBV5-6 TRBD2 - TGTGCCAGCGTTGAGTCGCGCGGGAGGGCAGAGACCCAGTACTTC CASVESRGRAETQYF
TRBJ1-1 TRBV19 TRBD1 - TGTGCCAGTAGTCAGACAGGGCCCCGCACTGAAGCTTTCTTT CASSQTGPRTEAFF
TRBJ2-7 TRBV19 - - TGTGCCAGTAGTATGATGGTCTCCTACGAGCAGTACTTC CASSMMVSYEQYF
TRBJ1-4 TRBV2 - many TGTGCCAGCAGTGAAGCCAGGGTGGGAGAAAAACTGTTTTTT CASSEARVGEKLFF
TRBJ2-7 TRBV7-2 - few TGTGCCAGCAGTAGGGCCTTACTCCTATCCTACGAGCAGTACTTC CASSRALLLSYEQYF
TRBJ1-4 TRBV25-1 - once TGTGCCAGCATACCGACGGGGGCGGTTGAAAAACTGTTTTTT CASIPTGAVEKLFF
TRBJ2-7 TRBV29-1 - - TGCAGCGTTGCTCCCCCCTACGAGCAGTACTTC CSVAPPYEQYF
TRBJ1-2 TRBV10-3 - many TGTGCCATCACGCCTGGAGAACAGTATGGCTACACCTTC CAITPGEQYGYTF
TRBJ1-2 TRBV15 TRBD1 - TGTGCCACCAGCAGAGGGACAGGGGGTTTCGGTGGCTACACCTTC CATSRGTGGFGGYTF
TRBJ2-7 TRBV2 - - TGTGCCAGCAGTGAACTTTTTCAGGGGGAGCAGTACTTC CASSELFQGEQYF
TRBJ1-2 TRBV19 - few TGTGCCAGTAGTATGGAAATGACAGTCCAATATGGCTACACCTTC CASSMEMTVQYGYTF
TRBJ2-2 TRBV29-1 - - TGCAGCGTTGACCATAGCGGAGGAGAGAACACCGGGGAGCTGTTTTTT CSVDHSGGENTGELFF
TRBJ1-4 TRBV29-1 TRBD1 - TGCAGCGTCCGGACAGGGCGGGGTGAAAAACTGTTTTTT CSVRTGRGEKLFF
TRBJ2-7 TRBV7-8 TRBD2 - TGTGCCAGCAGCCAAGATCGGGCGGGAGGCGAGCAGTACTTC CASSQDRAGGEQYF
TRBJ1-5 TRBV24-1 TRBD1 - TGCGCCAGTAGGAGGGACAGGGTAAGCAATCAGCCCCAGCATTTT CASRRDRVSNQPQHF
TRBJ2-7 TRBV20-1 TRBD2 - TGCAGTGCTATCGGGGAGGGGTACGAGCAGTACTTC CSAIGEGYEQYF
TRBJ2-2 TRBV29-1 TRBD1 few TGCAGCGGATCGACAGGGGGCGCGAACACCGGGGAGCTGTTTTTT CSGSTGGANTGELFF
TRBJ1-5 TRBV15 - many TGTGCCACCAGCAGAGTACCTGCCCAGCCCCAGCATTTT CATSRVPAQPQHF
TRBJ1-5 TRBV24-1 TRBD1 - TGTGCCAGCAGTCCGCCGCGACAGGGGCTTAGCAATCAGCCCCAGCATTTT CASSPPRQGLSNQPQHF
TRBJ1-4 TRBV9 TRBD1 - TGTGCCAGCAGCCAACAACAGGGGCTCAATGGGAATGAAAAACTGTTTTTT CASSQQQGLNGNEKLFF
TRBJ1-2 TRBV4-2 - few TGTGCCAGCAGCCAAGAGAGGTCGGGCTATGGCTACACCTTC CASSQERSGYGYTF
TRBJ2-2 TRBV10-2 - once TGCGCCAGCAGTGGGGGGGGCTCGTACACCGGGGAGCTGTTTTTT CASSGGGSYTGELFF
TRBJ1-3 TRBV20-1 - few TGCAGTGCTAGCCTCAGGTCTGGAAACACCATATATTTT CSASLRSGNTIYF
TRBJ1-2 TRBV29-1 - many TGCAGCGTTGAAGACCGGGCTCAGAGCTACACCTTC CSVEDRAQSYTF
TRBJ2-7 TRBV2 - - TGTGCCAGCTCACAAGGAAGGGCAGAAACCTACGAGCAGTACTTC CASSQGRAETYEQYF